Sequencing of this TCR beta chain was carried out in a study of vaccination effects on CD4 cells after COVID-19. Culturing for about 9 days preceded CD4+ T cell isolation. As their vaccination, participants received two doses of either BNT162b2 or mRNA-1273. On this clone: The antigen is unknown.

The data were produced by immunoSEQ multiplex PCR, yet TCRdb's version contains in-frame clones alone and is incomplete. The sample contains about 73,000 clones, approximately 73% of which appear only once. Trimming removed 4 bases at V and 1 base at J, with 7 bases between. Germline V gives CDR1 MNHNS, CDR2 SASEGT. The CDR3 is made up of 13 amino acids. The sample in question was CD4+ T cells from PBMCs cultured without peptide, obtained after COVID-19 vaccination. The sequence came from a human donor who received a COVID-19 vaccine. The chain carries TRBV6-1 and TRBJ1-1; D gene ambiguous. In DNA form, the CDR3 reads TGTGCCAGCAGTGTTGGCGGGAACACTGAAGCTTTCTTT. This translates into CASSVGGNTEAFF.